This T cell receptor beta chain was obtained from a study of CD8 T cells in ankylosing spondylitis. Study-level results: Previously reported in reactive arthritis synovial fluid and blood were some of the motif variants.

To note about this clonotype: What it binds is not known.

Trimming left V 0 bases short and J 4 bases short, with 15 bases between. The germline V gene encodes CDR1 ENHRY and CDR2 SYGVKD. The CDR3 length is 16 residues. TCRdb fed the 5' RACE reads into MiXCR, producing one record per CDR3 protein. The table includes a few hundred thousand distinct CDR3 sequences, 20% detected once. The TCR originated in a male donor with ankylosing spondylitis or in good health (not recorded which). Sequencing was performed on blood, either unsorted or a sorted T cell fraction (not recorded which). This chain connects TRBV10-3 to TRBJ1-1; D possibly corresponds to TRBD1 (6 bases). This CDR3 is CAISESQGQIGTEAFF. The DNA of the CDR3 is TGTGCCATCAGTGAGTCCCAGGGGCAGATCGGCACTGAAGCTTTCTTT.